This TCR beta chain was recorded in a study of neurological immune-mediated disorders. This clonotype occurred many times. Its antigen is not known. CDR1 and CDR2 from the germline V gene are WNHNN and SYGVQD (reference sequence). V dropped 3 bases and J dropped 4; count of bases not matched to a gene: 8. There are 16 residues in the CDR3. It was by 5'RACE with 10-nucleotide random UMIs that the cDNA was made. The output of every sequencing run exceeded 170 million TCR-beta sequences, derived from 15-18 subjects. TCRdb reprocessed the 5' RACE reads with MiXCR, giving one entry per CDR3 protein. The sample carries approximately 20,000 distinct CDR3 sequences, about 7.5% recorded once. Points from the study as a whole: The greatest TCR clonal expansion occurred in HTLV-1-associated myelopathy and the least in multiple sclerosis, which fell below healthy controls.

950,000 to 1,000,000 sorted CD4+ or CD8+ T cells made each library. Sequencing was carried out using CD8+ T cells from blood. The sequence was collected from a woman under 40 with HTLV-1-associated myelopathy (HAM/TSP). The chain combines TRBV10-1 with TRBJ2-1, with 8 bases matching TRBD2. The CDR3 is CASSEGAGDLYNEQFF. The CDR3 bases are TGCGCCAGCAGTGAAGGAGCGGGGGACTTATACAATGAGCAGTTCTTC.